This T cell receptor (beta chain) was sequenced for a study of tumour-infiltrating T cells in Burkitt lymphoma. About the study: This cohort included all epidemiological subtypes of Burkitt lymphoma. Overall and progression-free survival were predicted by productive clonality.

Overall study findings and caveats: Many Burkitt lymphoma patients shared several public clonotypes.

Germline V gene lookup returns CDR1 SEHNR and CDR2 FQNEAQ (reference sequence). The length of the CDR3 is 13 residues. Trimming took off 4 bases at V and 1 base at J, with 7 bases between the two ends. This clone was detected a few times. Its antigen is not known. The assay was immunoSEQ multiplex PCR, and TCRdb's table has in-frame clones only and misses some. The repertoire consists of around 48,000 clones, with around 31% occurring once and the leading ten covering roughly 2.8%. Material for sequencing was tumor tissue. V gene TRBV7-9 combines with J gene TRBJ1-1, with no clear D. This clonotype was sampled from a human donor with Burkitt lymphoma. CDR3 residues: CASSSLENTEAFF. Written as DNA, the CDR3 is TGTGCCAGCAGCTCCTTGGAGAACACTGAAGCTTTCTTT.